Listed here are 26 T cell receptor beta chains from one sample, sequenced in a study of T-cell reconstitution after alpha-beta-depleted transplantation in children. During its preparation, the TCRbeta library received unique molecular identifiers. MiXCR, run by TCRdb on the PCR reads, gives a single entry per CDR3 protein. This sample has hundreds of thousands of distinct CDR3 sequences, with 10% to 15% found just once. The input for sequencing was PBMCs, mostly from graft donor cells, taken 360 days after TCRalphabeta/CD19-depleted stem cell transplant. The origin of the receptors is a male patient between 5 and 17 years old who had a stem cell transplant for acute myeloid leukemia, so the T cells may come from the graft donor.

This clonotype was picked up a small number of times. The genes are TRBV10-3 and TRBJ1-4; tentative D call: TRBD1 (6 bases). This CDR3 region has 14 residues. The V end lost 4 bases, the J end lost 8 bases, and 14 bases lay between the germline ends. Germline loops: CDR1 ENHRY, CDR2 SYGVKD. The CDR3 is CAISVGGAQEKLFF. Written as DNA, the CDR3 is TGTGCCATCAGTGTTGGGGGCGCTCAGGAAAAACTGTTTTTT.

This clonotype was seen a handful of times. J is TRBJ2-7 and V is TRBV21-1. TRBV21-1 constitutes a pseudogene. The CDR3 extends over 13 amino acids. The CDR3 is CASRQSGAYEQYF. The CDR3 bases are TGTGCCAGCAGACAGAGCGGGGCTTACGAGCAGTACTTC.

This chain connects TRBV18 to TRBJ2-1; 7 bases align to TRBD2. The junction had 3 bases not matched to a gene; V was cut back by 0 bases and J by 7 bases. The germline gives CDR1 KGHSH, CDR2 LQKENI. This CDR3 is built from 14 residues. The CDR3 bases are TGTGCCAGCTCACCACCAGCGGGAAGGAATGAGCAGTTCTTC. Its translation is CASSPPAGRNEQFF.

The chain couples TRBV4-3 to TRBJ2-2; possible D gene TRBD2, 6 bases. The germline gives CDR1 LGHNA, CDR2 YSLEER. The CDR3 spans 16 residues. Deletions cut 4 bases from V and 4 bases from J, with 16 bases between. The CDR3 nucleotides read TGCGCCAGCAGCCCCCGGGACTCTTCGGCCACCGGGGAGCTGTTTTTT. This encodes CASSPRDSSATGELFF.

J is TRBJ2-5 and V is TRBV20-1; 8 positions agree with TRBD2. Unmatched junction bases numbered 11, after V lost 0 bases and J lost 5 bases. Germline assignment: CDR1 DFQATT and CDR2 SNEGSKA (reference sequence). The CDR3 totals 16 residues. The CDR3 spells CSARDRGSGSWETQYF. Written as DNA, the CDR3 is TGCAGTGCTAGAGATCGGGGCAGCGGGAGTTGGGAGACCCAGTACTTC.

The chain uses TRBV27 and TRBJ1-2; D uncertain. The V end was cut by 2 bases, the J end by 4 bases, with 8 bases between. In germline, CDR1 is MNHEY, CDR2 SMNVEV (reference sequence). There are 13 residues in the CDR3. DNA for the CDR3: TGTGCCAGCAGTTTAAATCCCATCTATGGCTACACCTTC. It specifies CASSLNPIYGYTF.

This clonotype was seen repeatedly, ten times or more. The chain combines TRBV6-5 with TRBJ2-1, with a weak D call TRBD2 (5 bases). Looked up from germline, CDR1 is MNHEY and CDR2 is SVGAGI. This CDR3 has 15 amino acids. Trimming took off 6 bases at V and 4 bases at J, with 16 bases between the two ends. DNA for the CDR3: TGTGCCAGCAGCCCTCTTGCGGGTAAATACAATGAGCAGTTCTTC. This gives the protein CASSPLAGKYNEQFF.

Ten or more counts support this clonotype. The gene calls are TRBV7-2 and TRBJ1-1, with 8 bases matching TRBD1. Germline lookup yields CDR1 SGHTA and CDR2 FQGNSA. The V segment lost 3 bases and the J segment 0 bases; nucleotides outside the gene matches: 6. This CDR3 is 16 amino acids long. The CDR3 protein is CASSFLQGVMNTEAFF. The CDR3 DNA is TGTGCCAGCAGCTTTTTACAGGGGGTCATGAACACTGAAGCTTTCTTT.

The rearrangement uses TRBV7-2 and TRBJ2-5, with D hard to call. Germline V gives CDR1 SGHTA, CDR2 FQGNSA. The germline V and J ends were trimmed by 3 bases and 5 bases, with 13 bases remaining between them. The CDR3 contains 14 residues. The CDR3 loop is CASSFDPTRETQYF. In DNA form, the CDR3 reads TGTGCCAGCAGCTTTGACCCGACCAGGGAGACCCAGTACTTC.

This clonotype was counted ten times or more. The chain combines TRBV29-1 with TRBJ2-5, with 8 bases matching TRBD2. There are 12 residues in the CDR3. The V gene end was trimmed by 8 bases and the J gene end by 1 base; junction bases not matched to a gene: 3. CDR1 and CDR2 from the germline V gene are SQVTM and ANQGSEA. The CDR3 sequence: CSCAGGQETQYF. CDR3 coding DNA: TGCAGCTGTGCGGGGGGCCAAGAGACCCAGTACTTC.

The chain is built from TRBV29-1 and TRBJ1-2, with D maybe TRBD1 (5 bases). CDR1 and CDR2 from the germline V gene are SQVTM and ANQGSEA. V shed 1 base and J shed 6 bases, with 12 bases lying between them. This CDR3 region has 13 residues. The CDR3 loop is CSVEGTVGHGYTF. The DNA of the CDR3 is TGCAGCGTTGAAGGGACGGTGGGACATGGCTACACCTTC.

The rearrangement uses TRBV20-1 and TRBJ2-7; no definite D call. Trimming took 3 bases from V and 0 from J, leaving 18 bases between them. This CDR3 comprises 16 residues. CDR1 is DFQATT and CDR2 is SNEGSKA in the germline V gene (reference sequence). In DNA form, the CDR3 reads TGCAGTGCTAGTATCATTCTCACCAGAAGCTCCTACGAGCAGTACTTC. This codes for CSASIILTRSSYEQYF.

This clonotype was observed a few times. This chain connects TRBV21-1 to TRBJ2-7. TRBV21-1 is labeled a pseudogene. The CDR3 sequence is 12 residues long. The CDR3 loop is CASSSDQREQYF. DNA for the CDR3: TGTGCCAGCAGCTCAGACCAGAGGGAGCAGTACTTC.

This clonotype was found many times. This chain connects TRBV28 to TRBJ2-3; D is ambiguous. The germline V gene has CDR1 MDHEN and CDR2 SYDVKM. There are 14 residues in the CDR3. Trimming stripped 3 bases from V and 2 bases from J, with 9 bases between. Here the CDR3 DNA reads TGTGCCAGCAGTTTGGTATCGTCCACAGATACGCAGTATTTT. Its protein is CASSLVSSTDTQYF.

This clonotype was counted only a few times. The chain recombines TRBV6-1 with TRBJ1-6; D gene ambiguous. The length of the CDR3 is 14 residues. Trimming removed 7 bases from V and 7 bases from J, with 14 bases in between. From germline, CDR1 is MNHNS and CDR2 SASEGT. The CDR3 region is CASKRLPGNSPLHF. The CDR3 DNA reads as TGTGCCAGCAAGCGCCTTCCCGGGAATTCACCCCTCCACTTT.

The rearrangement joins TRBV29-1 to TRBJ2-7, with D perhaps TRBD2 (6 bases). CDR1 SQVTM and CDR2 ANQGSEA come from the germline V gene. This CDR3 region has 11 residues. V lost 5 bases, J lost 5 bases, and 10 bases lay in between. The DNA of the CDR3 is TGCAGCGTTCGGAGGAGGGACGAGCAGTACTTC. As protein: CSVRRRDEQYF.

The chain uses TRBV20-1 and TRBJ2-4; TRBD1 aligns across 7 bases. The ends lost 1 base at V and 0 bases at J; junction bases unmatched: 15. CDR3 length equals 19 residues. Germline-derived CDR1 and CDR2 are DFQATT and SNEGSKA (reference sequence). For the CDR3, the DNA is TGCAGTGCTAGAGGCCCCGGGACAGACTTCTCCTTAGCCAAAAACATTCAGTACTTC. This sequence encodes CSARGPGTDFSLAKNIQYF.

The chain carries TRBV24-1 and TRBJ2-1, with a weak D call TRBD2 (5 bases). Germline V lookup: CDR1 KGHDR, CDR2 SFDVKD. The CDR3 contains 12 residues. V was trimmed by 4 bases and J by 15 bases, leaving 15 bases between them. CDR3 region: CATSEMTNTRFF. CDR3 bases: TGTGCCACCAGTGAAATGACTAACACGCGGTTCTTC.

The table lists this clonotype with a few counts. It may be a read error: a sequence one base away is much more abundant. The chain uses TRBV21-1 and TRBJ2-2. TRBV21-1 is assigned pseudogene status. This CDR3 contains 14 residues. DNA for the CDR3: TGTGCCAGCAGCAAAGAACTATACACCGGGGAGCTGTTTTTT. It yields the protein CASSKELYTGELFF.

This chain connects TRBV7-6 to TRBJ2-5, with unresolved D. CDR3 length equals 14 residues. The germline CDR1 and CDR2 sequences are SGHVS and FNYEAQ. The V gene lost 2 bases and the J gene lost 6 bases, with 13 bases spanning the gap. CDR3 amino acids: CASSLIPIVQTQYF. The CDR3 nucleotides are TGTGCCAGCAGCTTAATTCCTATCGTGCAGACCCAGTACTTC. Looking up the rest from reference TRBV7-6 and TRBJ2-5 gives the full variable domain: GAGVSQSPRYKVTKRGQDVALRCDPISGHVSLYWYRQALGQGPEFLTYFNYEAQQDKSGLPNDRFSAERPEGSISTLTIQRTEQRDSAMYRCASSLIPIVQTQYFGPGTRLLVL.

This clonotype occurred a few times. The CDR3 bases are TGCGCCAGCAGCCTCGGAGAGCCCGGGACAGGGGGCTACGAGCAGTACTTC. As protein: CASSLGEPGTGGYEQYF. The V call is TRBV4-3, the J call TRBJ2-7; TRBD1 aligns across 11 bases. The CDR3 is 17 residues long. J lost 3 bases, V lost 4 bases, and 11 bases had no gene match. Germline-derived CDR1 and CDR2 are LGHNA and YSLEER.

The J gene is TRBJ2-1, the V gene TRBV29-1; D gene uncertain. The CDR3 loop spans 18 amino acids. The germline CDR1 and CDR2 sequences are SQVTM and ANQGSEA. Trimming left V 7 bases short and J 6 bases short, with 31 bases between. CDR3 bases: TGCAGCGCCGGTGGTTGGGCCCGCAGTAACGGTGCCCCCAATGAGCAGTTCTTC. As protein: CSAGGWARSNGAPNEQFF.

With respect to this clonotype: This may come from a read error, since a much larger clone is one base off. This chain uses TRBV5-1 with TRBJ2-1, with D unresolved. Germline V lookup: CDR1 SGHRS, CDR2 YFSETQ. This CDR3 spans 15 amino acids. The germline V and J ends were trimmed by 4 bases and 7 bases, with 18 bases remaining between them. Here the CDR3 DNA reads TGCGCCAGCAGCCCATCCTTCTTTGACATGAATGAGCAGTTCTTC. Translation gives CASSPSFFDMNEQFF.

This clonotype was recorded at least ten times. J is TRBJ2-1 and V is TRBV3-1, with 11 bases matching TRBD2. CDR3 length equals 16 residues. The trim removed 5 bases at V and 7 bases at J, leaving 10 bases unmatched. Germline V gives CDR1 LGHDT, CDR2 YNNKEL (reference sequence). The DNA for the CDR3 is TGTGCCAGCAGCATGGGCCTAGCGGGGGGTTGGAATGAGCAGTTCTTC. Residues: CASSMGLAGGWNEQFF.

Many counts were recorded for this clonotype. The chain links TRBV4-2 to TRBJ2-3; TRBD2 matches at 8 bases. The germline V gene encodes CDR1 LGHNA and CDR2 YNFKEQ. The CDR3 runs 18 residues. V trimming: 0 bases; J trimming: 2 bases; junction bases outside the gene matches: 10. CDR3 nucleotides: TGTGCCAGCAGCCAAGATCGGATTAGCGGGACATACACAGATACGCAGTATTTT. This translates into CASSQDRISGTYTDTQYF.

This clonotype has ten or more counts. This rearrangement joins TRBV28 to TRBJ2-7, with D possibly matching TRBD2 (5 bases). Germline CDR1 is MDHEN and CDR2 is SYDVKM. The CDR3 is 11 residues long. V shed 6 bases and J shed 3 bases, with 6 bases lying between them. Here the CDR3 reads CASSGIYEQYF. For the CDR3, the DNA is TGTGCCAGCAGCGGGATCTACGAGCAGTACTTC. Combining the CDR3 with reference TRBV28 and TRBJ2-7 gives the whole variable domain DVKVTQSSRYLVKRTGEKVFLECVQDMDHENMFWYRQDPGLGLRLIYFSYDVKMKEKGDIPEGYSVSREKKERFSLILESASTNQTSMYLCASSGIYEQYFGPGTRLTVT.